Presented here are 19 T cell receptor beta chains from one specimen sequenced in a study of identical twins. One entry per CDR3 protein, called by TCRdb with MiXCR from the 5' RACE reads. Among 1.5 million to 2 million distinct CDR3 sequences, about 31% were seen once, and the ten largest hold 0.25% to 0.3%. The material sequenced was cord blood. Receptors originate from a newborn girl in good health.

The V and J genes are TRBV7-2 and TRBJ1-5, with a weak D call TRBD1 (6 bases). The V gene lost 3 bases and the J gene lost 2 bases, with 11 bases spanning the gap. The CDR3 is 15 residues long. CDR1 and CDR2 from the germline V gene are SGHTA and FQGNSA. The CDR3 here is CASSFSGQRNQPQHF. For the CDR3, the DNA is TGTGCCAGCAGCTTCTCTGGACAGCGCAATCAGCCCCAGCATTTT. The whole variable domain, remainder taken from reference TRBV7-2 and TRBJ1-5, is GAGVSQSPSNKVTEKGKDVELRCDPISGHTALYWYRQSLGQGLEFLIYFQGNSAPDKSGLPSDRFSAERTGGSVSTLTIQRTQQEDSAVYLCASSFSGQRNQPQHFGDGTRLSIL.

This clonotype was observed a few times. The chain is built from TRBV12-5 and TRBJ2-3; possible D gene TRBD2, 5 bases. The CDR3 length is 15 residues. Germline V lookup: CDR1 LGHNT, CDR2 FRNRAP. The V end lost 5 bases, the J end lost 3 bases, and 15 bases lay between the germline ends. The CDR3 here is CASGQPDRGTDTQYF. The CDR3 DNA follows: TGTGCTAGTGGTCAACCTGATCGGGGAACAGATACGCAGTATTTT.

Concerning this clonotype itself: A read error may be the cause here, since a much bigger clone is one base away. The V and J genes are TRBV27 and TRBJ2-4, with TRBD2 matching over 10 bases. The trim removed 11 bases at V and 4 bases at J, leaving 8 bases unmatched. CDR1 MNHEY and CDR2 SMNVEV come from the germline V gene (reference sequence). This CDR3 is built from 14 residues. The CDR3 is CACGLAGVKNIQYF. Written as DNA, the CDR3 is TGTGCCTGCGGGCTAGCGGGAGTAAAAAACATTCAGTACTTC.

This chain connects TRBV7-2 to TRBJ2-5; a possible D gene is TRBD2 (6 bases). Germline loops: CDR1 SGHTA, CDR2 FQGNSA. The CDR3 covers 13 residues. V lost 4 bases to trimming and J lost 5 bases, with 11 bases between them. The CDR3 reads CASSWAGSETQYF. DNA of the CDR3: TGTGCCAGCAGCTGGGCCGGGAGCGAGACCCAGTACTTC.

This clonotype came up a few times. The genes are TRBV4-1 and TRBJ2-5, with 12 bases identical to TRBD2. The CDR3 consists of 15 residues. Germline V CDR1 and CDR2: MGHRA, YSYEKL. Trimming removed 2 bases from V and 11 bases from J; junction bases left unmatched: 9. The CDR3 bases are TGCGCCAGCAGCCAACTGGGACTAGCGGGCAATGAGCAGTACTTC. Translated: CASSQLGLAGNEQYF.

This clonotype has a handful of counts. This chain connects TRBV5-6 to TRBJ1-2, with 9 bases aligning to TRBD1. The CDR3 runs to 17 residues. Per the germline V gene, CDR1 is SGHDT and CDR2 is YYEEEE. The V gene end was trimmed by 4 bases and the J gene end by 4 bases; junction bases not matched to a gene: 14. The CDR3 sequence is CASSPSPPGQGPYGYTF. The CDR3 DNA follows: TGTGCCAGCAGCCCCTCACCCCCGGGACAGGGACCCTATGGCTACACCTTC.

V and J are TRBV11-2 and TRBJ2-3; 15 bases agree with TRBD2. V was pared by 3 bases and J by 2 bases, with 3 bases of the junction left unmatched. This CDR3 region has 17 residues. Germline lookup yields CDR1 SGHAT and CDR2 FQNNGV. CDR3 DNA sequence: TGTGCCAGCAGCTTCGGACTAGCGGGGGGGCCCACAGATACGCAGTATTTT. Translating it yields CASSFGLAGGPTDTQYF.

This rearrangement joins TRBV6-5 to TRBJ1-3, with 10 bases matching TRBD1. Germline trimming cut 1 base from V and 0 bases from J; bases unmatched to any gene: 6. The CDR3 is 18 residues long. Germline V lookup: CDR1 MNHEY, CDR2 SVGAGI. The chain's CDR3 is CASSYWTGGFSSGNTIYF. CDR3 in DNA: TGTGCCAGCAGTTACTGGACAGGGGGTTTTAGCTCTGGAAACACCATATATTTT.

The rearrangement joins TRBV6-5 to TRBJ1-4, with D unresolved. The ends were cut back, 0 bases at V and 7 bases at J, with 6 bases in the middle. Germline V gene sequence: CDR1 MNHEY, CDR2 SVGAGI. The CDR3 covers 13 residues. CDR3 sequence (DNA): TGTGCCAGCAGTTACTCAGGGTTTGAAAAACTGTTTTTT. Translated: CASSYSGFEKLFF.

V and J are TRBV29-1 and TRBJ2-3; D gene ambiguous. The germline V and J ends were trimmed by 2 bases and 1 base, with 13 bases remaining between them. CDR3 length: 15 amino acids. Germline CDR1 reads SQVTM; CDR2 reads ANQGSEA. CDR3 region: CSVELGRRGTDTQYF. CDR3 bases: TGCAGCGTTGAACTGGGCCGCCGGGGCACAGATACGCAGTATTTT.

The rearrangement links TRBV28 to TRBJ2-3; D is uncertain. The CDR3 sequence is 14 residues long. The V end was cut by 2 bases, the J end by 11 bases, with 17 bases between. The germline V gene has CDR1 MDHEN and CDR2 SYDVKM. The CDR3 reads CASSLATVNLVQYF. CDR3 nucleotides: TGTGCCAGCAGTTTAGCTACGGTTAATTTGGTGCAGTATTTT.

The chain carries TRBV6-1 and TRBJ2-7; a weak D match, TRBD2 (6 bases). V lost 7 bases and J lost 2, with 15 bases in between. This CDR3 is 14 amino acids long. In germline, CDR1 is MNHNS, CDR2 SASEGT. Here the CDR3 reads CASKGAGETYEQYF. The CDR3 region has the DNA TGTGCCAGCAAAGGAGCGGGCGAAACCTACGAGCAGTACTTC.

Concerning this clonotype: At one end, the junction sequence differs from germline, possibly due to a read error. The gene calls are TRBV27 and TRBJ1-2, with 7 bases fitting TRBD1. The V gene's germline CDR1 is MNHEY and CDR2 SMNVEV (reference sequence). The CDR3 sequence is 14 residues long. The chain's CDR3 is CTSSPDRWGYGYTF. CDR3 sequence (DNA): TGTACCAGCAGTCCGGACAGGTGGGGCTATGGCTACACCTTC.

The sample holds a few counts of this clonotype. The chain couples TRBV4-2 to TRBJ2-1; TRBD2 matches 7 bases. V gave up 0 bases and J gave up 6 bases; unmatched junction bases: 2. There are 14 residues in the CDR3. CDR1 and CDR2 from the germline V gene are LGHNA and YNFKEQ. DNA for the CDR3: TGTGCCAGCAGCCAAGAGCCTAGCGGCAATGAGCAGTTCTTC. Translation gives CASSQEPSGNEQFF.

The chain carries TRBV9 and TRBJ2-3; D perhaps matches TRBD1 (8 bases). V lost 3 bases and J 4 bases, leaving 15 bases between the germline ends. The CDR3 sequence is 15 residues long. Germline-derived CDR1 and CDR2 are SGDLS and YYNGEE. CDR3 in DNA: TGTGCCAGCAGCGACTCAACAGGGGGGGCAGATACGCAGTATTTT. It translates to CASSDSTGGADTQYF.

The V and J genes are TRBV6-1 and TRBJ2-1, with 10 bases lining up with TRBD2. With V trimmed by 4 bases and J by 1 base, 7 bases remained unmatched. Germline CDR1 reads MNHNS; CDR2 reads SASEGT. The CDR3 contains 17 residues. The CDR3 nucleotides read TGTGCCAGCAGTGCGCCTAGCGGGGGTTGGTCCTACAATGAGCAGTTCTTC. It yields the protein CASSAPSGGWSYNEQFF.

This chain joins TRBV6-2 or TRBV6-3 and TRBJ2-7; D possibly corresponds to TRBD1 (6 bases). The germline gives CDR1 MNHEY, CDR2 SVGEGT. Trimming took off 8 bases at V and 2 bases at J, with 10 bases between the two ends. The CDR3 spans 12 residues. The CDR3 spells CASLQGPYEQYF. CDR3 DNA sequence: TGTGCCAGCCTACAGGGCCCCTACGAGCAGTACTTC.

CDR3 in DNA: TGCAGTGCTTCCCTAATACTTAACTATGGCTACACCTTC. It encodes CSASLILNYGYTF. The J gene is TRBJ1-2, the V gene TRBV20-1; D ambiguous. The CDR3 spans 13 residues. The ends were cut back, 5 bases at V and 1 base at J, with 11 bases in the middle. Germline V lookup: CDR1 DFQATT, CDR2 SNEGSKA (reference sequence).

V and J are TRBV25-1 and TRBJ1-6; no definite D call. The CDR3 is made up of 16 amino acids. Germline V lookup: CDR1 MGHDK, CDR2 SYGVNS. V was cut by 3 bases and J by 5 bases, with 14 bases left in between. The CDR3 region is CASSDPGRRNNSPLHF. DNA for the CDR3: TGTGCCAGCAGTGACCCCGGACGTCGAAATAATTCACCCCTCCACTTT.